This entry describes one T cell receptor (beta chain). The data derive from a study of T-cell reconstitution after alpha-beta-depleted transplantation in children. The CDR3 sequence is 15 residues long. Germline assignment: CDR1 MNHEY and CDR2 SVGEGT. The V end lost 5 bases, the J end lost 1 base, and 14 bases lay between the germline ends. Unique molecular identifiers were incorporated during preparation of the TCRbeta library. TCRdb used MiXCR to reprocess the PCR reads, holding one entry per CDR3 protein. The sample contains about 600,000 distinct CDR3 sequences, 10% to 13% of which appear only once.

Here the sequenced sample was PBMCs from the stem cell graft donor, taken from the stem cell graft. The sequence derives from a human donor who donated a stem cell graft to a child with acute myeloid leukemia. The rearrangement joins TRBV6-2 or TRBV6-3 to TRBJ1-1, with D unresolved. CDR3 in DNA: TGTGCCAGCAGTAGGGCCTTTCCGGCGAACACTGAAGCTTTCTTT. It is translated as CASSRAFPANTEAFF.